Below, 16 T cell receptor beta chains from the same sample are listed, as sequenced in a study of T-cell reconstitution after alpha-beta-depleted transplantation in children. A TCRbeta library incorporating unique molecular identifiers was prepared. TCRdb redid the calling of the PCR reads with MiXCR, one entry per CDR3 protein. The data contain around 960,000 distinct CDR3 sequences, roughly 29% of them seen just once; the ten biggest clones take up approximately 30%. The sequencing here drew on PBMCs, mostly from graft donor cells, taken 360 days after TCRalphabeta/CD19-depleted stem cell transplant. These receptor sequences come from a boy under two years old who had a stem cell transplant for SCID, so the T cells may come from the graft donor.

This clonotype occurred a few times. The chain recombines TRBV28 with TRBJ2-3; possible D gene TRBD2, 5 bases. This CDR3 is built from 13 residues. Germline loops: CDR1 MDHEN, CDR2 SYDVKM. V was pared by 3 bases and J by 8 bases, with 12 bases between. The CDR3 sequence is CASSFALEGTQYF. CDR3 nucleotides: TGTGCCAGCAGTTTTGCCCTCGAGGGTACGCAGTATTTT.

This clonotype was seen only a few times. The CDR3 spells CASSLDRWRYGYTF. In DNA form, the CDR3 reads TGTGCCAGCAGTTTAGATAGGTGGAGGTATGGCTACACCTTC. This chain connects TRBV12-3 or TRBV12-4 to TRBJ1-2; D gene ambiguous. The length of the CDR3 is 14 residues. The V end was cut by 1 base, the J end by 5 bases, with 11 bases between.

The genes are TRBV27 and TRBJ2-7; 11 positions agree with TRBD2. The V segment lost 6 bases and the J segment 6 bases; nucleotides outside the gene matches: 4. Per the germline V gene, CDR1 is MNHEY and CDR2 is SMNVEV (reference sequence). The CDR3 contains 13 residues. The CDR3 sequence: CASRPGLAGEQYF. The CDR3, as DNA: TGTGCCAGCAGGCCCGGACTAGCGGGCGAGCAGTACTTC.

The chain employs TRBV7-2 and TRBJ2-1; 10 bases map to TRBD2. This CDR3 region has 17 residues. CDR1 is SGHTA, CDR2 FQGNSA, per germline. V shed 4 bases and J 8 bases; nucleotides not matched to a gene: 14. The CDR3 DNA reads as TGTGCCAGCAGCTCCGGACTAGCGGCTTGGGGAGGCGATGAGCAGTTCTTC. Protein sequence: CASSSGLAAWGGDEQFF.

CDR3 amino acids: CASTLREDRASYEQYF. CDR3 DNA sequence: TGTGCCAGCACCCTACGGGAGGACAGGGCGTCCTACGAGCAGTACTTC. This rearrangement joins TRBV7-9 to TRBJ2-7; D might be TRBD1 (8 bases). V was cut by 7 bases and J by 1 base, with 20 bases left in between. The CDR3 has 16 residues. From germline, CDR1 is SEHNR and CDR2 FQNEAQ (reference sequence). The full variable domain, with the rest looked up from reference TRBV7-9 and TRBJ2-7, is DTGVSQNPRHKITKRGQNVTFRCDPISEHNRLYWYRQTLGQGPEFLTYFQNEAQLEKSRLLSDRFSAERPKGSFSTLEIQRTEQGDSAMYLCASTLREDRASYEQYFGPGTRLTVT.

The CDR3 region has the DNA TGTGCCAGCAGCCACCTCCGGTGGGAAGACAGCAGCTCCTACGAGCAGTACTTC. Its translation: CASSHLRWEDSSSYEQYF. V is TRBV7-6 and J is TRBJ2-7; weak D call: TRBD1 (5 bases). Per the germline V gene, CDR1 is SGHVS and CDR2 is FNYEAQ. The V end was cut by 5 bases, the J end by 0 bases, with 23 bases between. The CDR3 extends over 18 amino acids. Drawing the rest from reference TRBV7-6 and TRBJ2-7, the complete variable domain is GAGVSQSPRYKVTKRGQDVALRCDPISGHVSLYWYRQALGQGPEFLTYFNYEAQQDKSGLPNDRFSAERPEGSISTLTIQRTEQRDSAMYRCASSHLRWEDSSSYEQYFGPGTRLTVT.

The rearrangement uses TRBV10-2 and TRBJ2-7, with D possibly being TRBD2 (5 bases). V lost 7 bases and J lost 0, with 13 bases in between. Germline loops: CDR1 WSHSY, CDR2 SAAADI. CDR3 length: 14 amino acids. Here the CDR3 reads CASTASIGSYEQYF. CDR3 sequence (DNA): TGCGCCAGCACGGCTAGCATCGGCTCCTACGAGCAGTACTTC.

The CDR3 reads CASSPLFEDTQYF. The CDR3 region has the DNA TGTGCCAGCTCACCACTATTTGAAGATACGCAGTATTTT. V gene TRBV18 combines with J gene TRBJ2-3; D gene ambiguous. The CDR3 spans 13 residues. Trimming cost V 1 base and J 5 bases, with 7 bases left between them. The germline gives CDR1 KGHSH, CDR2 LQKENI.

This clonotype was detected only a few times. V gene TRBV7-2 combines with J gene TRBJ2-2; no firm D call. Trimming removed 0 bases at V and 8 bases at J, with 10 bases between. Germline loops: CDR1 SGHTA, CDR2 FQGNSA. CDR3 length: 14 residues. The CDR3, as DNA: TGTGCCAGCAGCTTAGCGGCCGGGTTTGGGGAGCTGTTTTTT. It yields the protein CASSLAAGFGELFF.

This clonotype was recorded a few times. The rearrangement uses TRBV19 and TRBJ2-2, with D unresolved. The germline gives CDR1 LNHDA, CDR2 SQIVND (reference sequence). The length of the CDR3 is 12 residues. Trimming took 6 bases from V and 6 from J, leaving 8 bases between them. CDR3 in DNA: TGTGCCAGTAGCCAACGCCCCGGGGAGCTGTTTTTT. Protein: CASSQRPGELFF. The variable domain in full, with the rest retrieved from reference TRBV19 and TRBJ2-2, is DGGITQSPKYLFRKEGQNVTLSCEQNLNHDAMYWYRQDPGQGLRLIYYSQIVNDFQKGDIAEGYSVSREKKESFPLTVTSAQKNPTAFYLCASSQRPGELFFGEGSRLTVL.

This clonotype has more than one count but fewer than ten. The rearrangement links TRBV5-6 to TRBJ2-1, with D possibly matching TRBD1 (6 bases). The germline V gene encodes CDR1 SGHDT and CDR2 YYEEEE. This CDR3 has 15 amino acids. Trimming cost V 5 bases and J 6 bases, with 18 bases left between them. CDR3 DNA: TGTGCCAGCAGATTCAGGGGTCTTTCAGGCAATGAGCAGTTCTTC. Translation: CASRFRGLSGNEQFF. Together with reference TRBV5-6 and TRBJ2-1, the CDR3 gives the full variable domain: DAGVTQSPTHLIKTRGQQVTLRCSPKSGHDTVSWYQQALGQGPQFIFQYYEEEERQRGNFPDRFSGHQFPNYSSELNVNALLLGDSALYLCASRFRGLSGNEQFFGPGTRLTVL.

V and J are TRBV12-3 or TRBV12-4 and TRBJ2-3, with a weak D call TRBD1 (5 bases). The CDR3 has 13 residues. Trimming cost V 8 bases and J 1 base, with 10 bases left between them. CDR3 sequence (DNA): TGTGCCAGCGGGGCCTTGGGCACAGATACGCAGTATTTT. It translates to CASGALGTDTQYF.

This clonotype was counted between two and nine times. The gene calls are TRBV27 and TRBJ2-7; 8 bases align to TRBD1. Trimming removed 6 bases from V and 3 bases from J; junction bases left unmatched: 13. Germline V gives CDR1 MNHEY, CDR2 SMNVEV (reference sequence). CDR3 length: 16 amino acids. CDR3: CASSLLPRTGIYEQYF. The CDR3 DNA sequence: TGTGCCAGCAGCCTACTTCCTCGGACAGGGATCTACGAGCAGTACTTC.

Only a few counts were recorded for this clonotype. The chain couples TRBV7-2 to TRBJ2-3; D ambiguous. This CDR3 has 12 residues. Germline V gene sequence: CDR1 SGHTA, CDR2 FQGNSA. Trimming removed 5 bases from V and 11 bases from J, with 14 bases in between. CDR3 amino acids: CASSQTSVGQYF. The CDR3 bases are TGTGCCAGCAGCCAAACGTCTGTTGGGCAGTATTTT. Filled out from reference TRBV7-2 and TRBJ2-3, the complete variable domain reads GAGVSQSPSNKVTEKGKDVELRCDPISGHTALYWYRQSLGQGLEFLIYFQGNSAPDKSGLPSDRFSAERTGGSVSTLTIQRTQQEDSAVYLCASSQTSVGQYFGPGTRLTVL.

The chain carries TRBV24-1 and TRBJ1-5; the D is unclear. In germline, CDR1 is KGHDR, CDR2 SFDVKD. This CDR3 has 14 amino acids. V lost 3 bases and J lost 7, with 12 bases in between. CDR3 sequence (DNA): TGTGCCACCAGTGATGGCCCAAACGAGCAGCCCCAGCATTTT. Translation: CATSDGPNEQPQHF.

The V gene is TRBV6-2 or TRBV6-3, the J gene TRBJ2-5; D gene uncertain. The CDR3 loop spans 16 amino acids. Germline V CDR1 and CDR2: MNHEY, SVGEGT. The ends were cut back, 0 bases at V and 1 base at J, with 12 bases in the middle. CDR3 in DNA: TGTGCCAGCAGTTACTCATACGCAGGAACCCAAGAGACCCAGTACTTC. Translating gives CASSYSYAGTQETQYF.